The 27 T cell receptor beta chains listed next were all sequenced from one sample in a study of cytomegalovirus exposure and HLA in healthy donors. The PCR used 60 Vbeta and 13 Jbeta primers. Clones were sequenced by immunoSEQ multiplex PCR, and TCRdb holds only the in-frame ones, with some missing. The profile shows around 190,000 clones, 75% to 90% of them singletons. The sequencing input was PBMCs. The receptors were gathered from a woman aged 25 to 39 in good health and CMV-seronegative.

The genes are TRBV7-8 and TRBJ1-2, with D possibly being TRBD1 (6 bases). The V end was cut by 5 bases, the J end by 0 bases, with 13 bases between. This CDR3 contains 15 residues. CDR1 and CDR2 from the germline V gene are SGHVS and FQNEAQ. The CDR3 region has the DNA TGTGCCAGCAGCCCGTGGACAGACTCTAACTATGGCTACACCTTC. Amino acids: CASSPWTDSNYGYTF.

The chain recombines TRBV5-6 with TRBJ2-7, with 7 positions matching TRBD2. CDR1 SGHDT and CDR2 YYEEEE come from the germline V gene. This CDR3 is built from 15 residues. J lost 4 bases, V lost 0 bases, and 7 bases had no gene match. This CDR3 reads CASSLERGPKYEQYF. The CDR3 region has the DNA TGTGCCAGCAGCTTGGAGCGGGGACCTAAGTACGAGCAGTACTTC.

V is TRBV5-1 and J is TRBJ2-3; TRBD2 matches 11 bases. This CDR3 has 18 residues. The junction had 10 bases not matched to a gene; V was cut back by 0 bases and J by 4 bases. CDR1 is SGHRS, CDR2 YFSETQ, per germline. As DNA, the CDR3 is TGCGCCAGCAGCTTGGGCGGACTTAGCGGGAGGGCCCCAGATACGCAGTATTTT. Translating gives CASSLGGLSGRAPDTQYF.

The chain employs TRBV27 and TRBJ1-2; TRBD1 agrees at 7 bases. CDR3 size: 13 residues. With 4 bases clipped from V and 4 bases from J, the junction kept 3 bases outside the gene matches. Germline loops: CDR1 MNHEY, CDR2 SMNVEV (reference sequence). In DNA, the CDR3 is TGTGCCAGCAGTTCCGGGACAGCCTATGGCTACACCTTC. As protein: CASSSGTAYGYTF.

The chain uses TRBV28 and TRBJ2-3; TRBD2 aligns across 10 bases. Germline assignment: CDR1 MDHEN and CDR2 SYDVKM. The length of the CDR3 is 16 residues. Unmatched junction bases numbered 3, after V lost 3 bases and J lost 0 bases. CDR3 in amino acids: CASSLPSGRSTDTQYF. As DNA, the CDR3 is TGTGCCAGCAGTTTGCCTAGCGGGAGAAGCACAGATACGCAGTATTTT.

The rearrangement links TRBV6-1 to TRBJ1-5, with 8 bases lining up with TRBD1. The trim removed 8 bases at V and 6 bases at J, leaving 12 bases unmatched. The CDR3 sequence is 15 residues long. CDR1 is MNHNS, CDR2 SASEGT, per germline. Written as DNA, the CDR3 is TGTGCCAGCGGACACGCGGGACAGGAAAGTCAGCCCCAGCATTTT. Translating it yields CASGHAGQESQPQHF.

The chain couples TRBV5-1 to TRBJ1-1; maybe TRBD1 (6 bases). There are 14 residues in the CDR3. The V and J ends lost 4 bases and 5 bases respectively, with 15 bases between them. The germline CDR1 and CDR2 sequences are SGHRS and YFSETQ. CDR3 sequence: CASSVASGETEAFF. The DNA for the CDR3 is TGCGCCAGCAGCGTAGCTTCAGGGGAGACTGAAGCTTTCTTT.

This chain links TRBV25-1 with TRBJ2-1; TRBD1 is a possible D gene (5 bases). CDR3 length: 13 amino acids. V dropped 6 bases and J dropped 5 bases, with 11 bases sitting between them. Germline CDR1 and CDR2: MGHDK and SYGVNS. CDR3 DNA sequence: TGTGCCAGCAGCTCAGTAGGGGACAATGAGCAGTTCTTC. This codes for CASSSVGDNEQFF.

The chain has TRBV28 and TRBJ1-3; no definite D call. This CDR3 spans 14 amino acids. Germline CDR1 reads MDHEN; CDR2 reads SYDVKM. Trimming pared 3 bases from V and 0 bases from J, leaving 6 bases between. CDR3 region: CASSFVRSGNTIYF. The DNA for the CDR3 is TGTGCCAGCAGTTTCGTCCGCTCTGGAAACACCATATATTTT.

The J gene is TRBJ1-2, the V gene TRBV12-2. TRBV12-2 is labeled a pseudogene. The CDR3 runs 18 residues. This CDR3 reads CASRLANGKVEKNYGYTF. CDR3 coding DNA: TGTGCAAGTCGCTTAGCAAATGGTAAGGTGGAGAAAAACTATGGCTACACCTTC.

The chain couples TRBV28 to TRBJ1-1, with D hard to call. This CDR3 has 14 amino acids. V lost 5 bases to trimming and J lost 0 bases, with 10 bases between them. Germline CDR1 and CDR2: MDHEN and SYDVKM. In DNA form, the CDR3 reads TGTGCCAGCAGTGGAGAACGCATGAACACTGAAGCTTTCTTT. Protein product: CASSGERMNTEAFF.

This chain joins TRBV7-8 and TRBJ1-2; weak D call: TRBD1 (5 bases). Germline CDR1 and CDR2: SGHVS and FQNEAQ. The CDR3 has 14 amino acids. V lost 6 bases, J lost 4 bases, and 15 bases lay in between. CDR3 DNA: TGTGCCAGCAGTCAGGTTAGGGGAGGCTATGGCTACACCTTC. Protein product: CASSQVRGGYGYTF.

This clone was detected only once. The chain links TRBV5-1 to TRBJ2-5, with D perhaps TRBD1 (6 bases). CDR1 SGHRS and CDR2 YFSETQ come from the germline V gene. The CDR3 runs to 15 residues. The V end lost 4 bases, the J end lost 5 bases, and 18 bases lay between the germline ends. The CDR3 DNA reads TGCGCCAGCAGCAGTGGTGTATACGACAGGGAGACCCAGTACTTC. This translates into CASSSGVYDRETQYF. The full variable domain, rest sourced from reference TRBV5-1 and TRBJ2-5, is KAGVTQTPRYLIKTRGQQVTLSCSPISGHRSVSWYQQTPGQGLQFLFEYFSETQRNKGNFPGRFSGRQFSNSRSEMNVSTLELGDSALYLCASSSGVYDRETQYFGPGTRLLVL.

CDR3: CASSSPGQGFAPANYGYTF. The CDR3, as DNA: TGTGCCAGCAGCTCGCCGGGACAGGGGTTCGCCCCGGCTAACTATGGCTACACCTTC. The rearrangement uses TRBV5-6 and TRBJ1-2, with 10 bases fitting TRBD1. V gave up 3 bases and J gave up 0 bases; unmatched junction bases: 14. The CDR3 loop spans 19 amino acids. Germline assignment: CDR1 SGHDT and CDR2 YYEEEE.

Written as DNA, the CDR3 is TGTGCCAGCAAGGGGATCGAGGAAAAACTGTTTTTT. It specifies CASKGIEEKLFF. V is TRBV2 and J is TRBJ1-4; D is possibly TRBD1 (5 bases). V shed 7 bases and J shed 8 bases, with 11 bases lying between them. Germline V gives CDR1 SNHLY, CDR2 FYNNEI. The CDR3 loop spans 12 amino acids. Complete variable domain (other parts from reference TRBV2 and TRBJ1-4): EPEVTQTPSHQVTQMGQEVILRCVPISNHLYFYWYRQILGQKVEFLVSFYNNEISEKSEIFDDQFSVERPDGSNFTLKIRSTKLEDSAMYFCASKGIEEKLFFGSGTQLSVL.

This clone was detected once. The CDR3 nucleotides read TGCGCCAGCAGCTCCCGACTAGCGAGGACCGGGGAGCTGTTTTTT. Translated: CASSSRLARTGELFF. The J gene is TRBJ2-2, the V gene TRBV5-1, with TRBD2 matching 8 bases. Trimming cost V 3 bases and J 5 bases; bases outside gene matches: 6. This CDR3 has 15 amino acids. CDR1 and CDR2 (germline): SGHRS, YFSETQ.

Here the CDR3 reads CASSLDFKQYF. The CDR3 nucleotides are TGTGCCAGCAGCTTGGATTTTAAGCAGTACTTC. The rearrangement links TRBV5-5 to TRBJ2-7; D is ambiguous. V was clipped by 0 bases and J by 8 bases, with 6 bases between them. The CDR3 extends over 11 amino acids. Germline values: CDR1 SGHKS, CDR2 YYEKEE (reference sequence).

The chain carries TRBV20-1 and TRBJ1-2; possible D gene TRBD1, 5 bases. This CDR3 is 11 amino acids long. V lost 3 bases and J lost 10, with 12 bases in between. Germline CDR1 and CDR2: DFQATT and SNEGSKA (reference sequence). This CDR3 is CSARRQGVYTF. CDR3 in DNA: TGCAGTGCTAGGCGCCAGGGTGTCTACACCTTC.

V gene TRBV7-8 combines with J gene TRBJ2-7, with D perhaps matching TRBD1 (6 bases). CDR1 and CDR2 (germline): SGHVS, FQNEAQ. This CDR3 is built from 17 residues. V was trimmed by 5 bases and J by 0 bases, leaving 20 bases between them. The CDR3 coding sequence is TGTGCCAGCAGCCTAACGGGATGGACAGTGAGCTCCTACGAGCAGTACTTC. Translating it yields CASSLTGWTVSSYEQYF.

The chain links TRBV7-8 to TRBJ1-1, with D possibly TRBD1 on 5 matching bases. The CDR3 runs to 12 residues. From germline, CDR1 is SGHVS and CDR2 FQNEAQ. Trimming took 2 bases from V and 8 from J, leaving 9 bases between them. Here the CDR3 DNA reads TGTGCCAGCAGCTTATTTAACAGGGAAGCTTTCTTT. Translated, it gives CASSLFNREAFF.

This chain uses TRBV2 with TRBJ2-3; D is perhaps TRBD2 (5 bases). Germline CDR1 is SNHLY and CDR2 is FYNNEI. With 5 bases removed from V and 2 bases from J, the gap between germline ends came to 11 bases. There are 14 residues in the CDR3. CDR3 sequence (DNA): TGTGCCAGCAGTCCCCGGGATTACACAGATACGCAGTATTTT. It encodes CASSPRDYTDTQYF. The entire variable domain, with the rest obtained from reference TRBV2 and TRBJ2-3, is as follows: EPEVTQTPSHQVTQMGQEVILRCVPISNHLYFYWYRQILGQKVEFLVSFYNNEISEKSEIFDDQFSVERPDGSNFTLKIRSTKLEDSAMYFCASSPRDYTDTQYFGPGTRLTVL.

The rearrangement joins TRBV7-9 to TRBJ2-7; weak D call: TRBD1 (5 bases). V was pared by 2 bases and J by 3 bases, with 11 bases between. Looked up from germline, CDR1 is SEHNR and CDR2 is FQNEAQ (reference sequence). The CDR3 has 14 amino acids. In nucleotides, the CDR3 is TGTGCCAGCAGCTTACCAGGGATTAGCTACGAGCAGTACTTC. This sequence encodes CASSLPGISYEQYF.

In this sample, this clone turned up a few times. The CDR3: CASSTRQAGDETQYF. The DNA of the CDR3 is TGTGCCAGCAGTACACGACAGGCGGGAGATGAGACCCAGTACTTC. The chain carries TRBV6-5 and TRBJ2-5, with a weak D call TRBD2 (7 bases). The CDR3 covers 15 residues. Trimming stripped 5 bases from V and 5 bases from J, with 18 bases between. Germline V gene data show CDR1 as MNHEY and CDR2 as SVGAGI.

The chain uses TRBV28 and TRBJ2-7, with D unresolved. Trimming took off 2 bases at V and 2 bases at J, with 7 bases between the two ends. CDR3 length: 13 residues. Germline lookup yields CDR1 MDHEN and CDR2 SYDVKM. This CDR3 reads CASSLPSAYEQYF. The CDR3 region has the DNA TGTGCCAGCAGTTTACCCAGTGCCTACGAGCAGTACTTC.

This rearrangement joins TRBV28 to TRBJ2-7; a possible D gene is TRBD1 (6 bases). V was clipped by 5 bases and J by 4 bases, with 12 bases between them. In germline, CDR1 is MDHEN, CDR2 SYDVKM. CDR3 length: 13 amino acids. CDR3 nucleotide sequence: TGTGCCAGCAGTCGACAGGTTAGATACGAGCAGTACTTC. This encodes CASSRQVRYEQYF.

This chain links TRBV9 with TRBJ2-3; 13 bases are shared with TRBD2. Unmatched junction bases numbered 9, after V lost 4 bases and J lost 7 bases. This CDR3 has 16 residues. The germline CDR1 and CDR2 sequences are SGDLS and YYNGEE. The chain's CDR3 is CASSITGLAGSYTQYF. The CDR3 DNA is TGTGCCAGCAGCATTACGGGACTAGCGGGGTCGTATACGCAGTATTTT.

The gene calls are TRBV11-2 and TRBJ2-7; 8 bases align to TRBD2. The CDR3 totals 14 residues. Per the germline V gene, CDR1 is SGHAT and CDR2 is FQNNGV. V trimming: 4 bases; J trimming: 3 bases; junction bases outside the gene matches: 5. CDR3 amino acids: CASSWELADYEQYF. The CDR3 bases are TGTGCCAGCAGCTGGGAACTAGCGGACTACGAGCAGTACTTC.